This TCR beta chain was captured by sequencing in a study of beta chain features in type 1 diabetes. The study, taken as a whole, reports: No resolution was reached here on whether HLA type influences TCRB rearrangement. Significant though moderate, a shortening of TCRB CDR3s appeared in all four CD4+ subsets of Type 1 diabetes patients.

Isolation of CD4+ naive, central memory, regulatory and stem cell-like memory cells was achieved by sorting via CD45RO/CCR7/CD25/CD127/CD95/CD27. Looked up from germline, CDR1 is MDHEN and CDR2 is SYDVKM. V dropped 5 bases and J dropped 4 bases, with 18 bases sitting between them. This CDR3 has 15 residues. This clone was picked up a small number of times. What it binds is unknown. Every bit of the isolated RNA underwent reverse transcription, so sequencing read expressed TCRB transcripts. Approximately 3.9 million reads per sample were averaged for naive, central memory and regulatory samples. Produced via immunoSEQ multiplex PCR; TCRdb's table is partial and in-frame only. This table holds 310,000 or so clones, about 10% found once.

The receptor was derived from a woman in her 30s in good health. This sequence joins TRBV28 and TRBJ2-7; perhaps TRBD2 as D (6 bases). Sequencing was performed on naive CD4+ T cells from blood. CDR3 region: CASSPTGTHLYEQYF. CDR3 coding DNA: TGTGCCAGCAGTCCAACCGGGACTCACCTTTACGAGCAGTACTTC.